Each of the 25 T cell receptor beta chains below was sequenced from the same sample in a study of cytomegalovirus exposure and HLA in healthy donors. The PCR had 60 Vbeta and 13 Jbeta primers. Produced via immunoSEQ multiplex PCR; TCRdb's table is partial and in-frame only. The data show 99,000 or so clones, under 85% seen once. The source material was PBMCs. Receptors originate from a man aged 30 to 45 in good health and CMV-seronegative.

In regard to this clone: The same CDR3 also results from other DNA sequences found in this sample. J is TRBJ2-7 and V is TRBV19; D call uncertain. The CDR3 length is 13 residues. CDR1 LNHDA and CDR2 SQIVND come from the germline V gene (reference sequence). Trimming pared 1 base from V and 0 bases from J, leaving 4 bases between. The chain's CDR3 is CASSIGLSYEQYF. DNA for the CDR3: TGTGCCAGTAGTATAGGACTCTCCTACGAGCAGTACTTC.

The genes are TRBV5-1 and TRBJ1-1; 8 nucleotides match TRBD1. CDR1 is SGHRS and CDR2 is YFSETQ in the germline V gene. The CDR3 is made up of 14 amino acids. Trimming cost V 5 bases and J 3 bases; bases outside gene matches: 6. The CDR3 DNA reads as TGCGCCAGCAGTCAAGCGACAGGGGACACTGAAGCTTTCTTT. Translating it yields CASSQATGDTEAFF.

This clone has more than one count but fewer than ten. The chain has TRBV19 and TRBJ2-3; the match to TRBD1 covers 7 bases. Per germline, CDR1 LNHDA and CDR2 SQIVND (reference sequence). The trim removed 5 bases at V and 12 bases at J, leaving 8 bases unmatched. This CDR3 is 12 amino acids long. Here the CDR3 DNA reads TGTGCCAGTAGTGGCCGGGACAGCATCCAGTATTTT. This translates into CASSGRDSIQYF. Complete variable domain (other parts from reference TRBV19 and TRBJ2-3): DGGITQSPKYLFRKEGQNVTLSCEQNLNHDAMYWYRQDPGQGLRLIYYSQIVNDFQKGDIAEGYSVSREKKESFPLTVTSAQKNPTAFYLCASSGRDSIQYFGPGTRLTVL.

V gene TRBV11-2 combines with J gene TRBJ2-5; 10 nucleotides match TRBD2. The ends lost 3 bases at V and 4 bases at J; junction bases unmatched: 5. Germline V gene sequence: CDR1 SGHAT, CDR2 FQNNGV. The CDR3 contains 15 residues. The DNA for the CDR3 is TGTGCCAGCAGCTTTAAACTAGCGGGATTAGAGACCCAGTACTTC. It yields the protein CASSFKLAGLETQYF.

The J gene is TRBJ2-1, the V gene TRBV6-1; 7 nucleotides match TRBD2. This CDR3 is 14 amino acids long. Per the germline V gene, CDR1 is MNHNS and CDR2 is SASEGT. CDR3 nucleotides: TGTGTAGTAGCTAGCGGACATACCTACAATGAGCAGTTCTTC. Translated: CVVASGHTYNEQFF.

V and J are TRBV7-9 and TRBJ2-1; a weak D match, TRBD1 (5 bases). V was trimmed by 9 bases and J by 6 bases, leaving 24 bases between them. CDR3 length: 16 residues. Germline V gene data show CDR1 as SEHNR and CDR2 as FQNEAQ (reference sequence). The CDR3 is CASSGLGQLGVNEQFF. The CDR3 bases are TGTGCCAGTTCGGGTTTAGGGCAGCTAGGGGTCAATGAGCAGTTCTTC.

The rearrangement links TRBV27 to TRBJ1-1; TRBD1 matches at 7 bases. With 5 bases clipped from V and 3 bases from J, the junction kept 6 bases outside the gene matches. The CDR3 extends over 14 amino acids. The germline gives CDR1 MNHEY, CDR2 SMNVEV (reference sequence). Written as DNA, the CDR3 is TGTGCCAGCAGTCCAGGACAGGTTGACACTGAAGCTTTCTTT. This encodes CASSPGQVDTEAFF.

This clone was observed a few times. V is TRBV28 and J is TRBJ2-1; D call uncertain. Trimming left V 2 bases short and J 11 bases short, with 16 bases between. Germline V CDR1 and CDR2: MDHEN, SYDVKM. The length of the CDR3 is 14 residues. The CDR3 DNA is TGTGCCAGCAGTTTACCGGCAGCAGGCAGAAAGCAGTTCTTC. This translates into CASSLPAAGRKQFF.

The chain links TRBV5-6 to TRBJ2-3, with TRBD2 matching over 8 bases. Looked up from germline, CDR1 is SGHDT and CDR2 is YYEEEE. J was trimmed by 1 base and V by 4 bases; bases with no gene match: 2. This CDR3 is 14 amino acids long. The CDR3 region is CASSGTSGTDTQYF. In DNA, the CDR3 is TGTGCCAGCAGCGGGACTAGTGGCACAGATACGCAGTATTTT.

V usage is TRBV5-4 and J usage is TRBJ1-3; 7 bases map to TRBD1. The germline CDR1 and CDR2 sequences are SGHNT and YYREEE (reference sequence). CDR3 length: 17 amino acids. V was clipped by 1 base and J by 4 bases; unmatched bases: 11. The CDR3 DNA reads as TGTGCCAGCAGCTTGTGGTCACAGGGGCTAGACGGAAACACCATATATTTT. This codes for CASSLWSQGLDGNTIYF.

The V gene is TRBV11-2, the J gene TRBJ2-7; 10 bases align to TRBD1. CDR3 size: 14 residues. Germline V gene data show CDR1 as SGHAT and CDR2 as FQNNGV. Trimming cost V 4 bases and J 7 bases; bases outside gene matches: 7. CDR3 residues: CASSSTGTGVEQYF. Written as DNA, the CDR3 is TGTGCCAGCAGCTCGACCGGGACAGGGGTTGAGCAGTACTTC.

This clone showed up just a few times. V is TRBV6-5 and J is TRBJ1-1; D is ambiguous. V was shortened by 0 bases and J by 4 bases, with 6 bases between the two germline ends. CDR1 MNHEY and CDR2 SVGAGI come from the germline V gene. CDR3 length: 13 amino acids. The CDR3, as DNA: TGTGCCAGCAGTTACTCTAGCATCACTGAAGCTTTCTTT. It translates to CASSYSSITEAFF.

The chain carries TRBV14 and TRBJ1-2; no clear D. The V gene's germline CDR1 is SGHDN and CDR2 FVKESK. This CDR3 has 14 amino acids. The V and J ends lost 4 bases and 8 bases respectively, with 17 bases between them. This chain's CDR3 is CASSPPAELRGYTF. CDR3 sequence (DNA): TGTGCCAGCAGCCCCCCGGCGGAGTTGCGAGGCTACACCTTC.

The chain carries TRBV30 and TRBJ1-2; TRBD1 is a possible D gene (5 bases). Germline CDR1 GTSNPN, CDR2 SVGIG (reference sequence). There are 11 residues in the CDR3. Deletions cut 0 bases from V and 9 bases from J, with 8 bases between. The CDR3 nucleotides read TGTGCCTGGAGTGTCGGGGGAAGCTACACCTTC. Its translation: CAWSVGGSYTF.

This clone turned up a few times. The chain joins TRBV6-5 to TRBJ2-1; D call uncertain. V dropped 4 bases and J dropped 7 bases, with 11 bases sitting between them. Per germline, CDR1 MNHEY and CDR2 SVGAGI. The CDR3 loop spans 13 amino acids. Written as DNA, the CDR3 is TGTGCCAGCAGTTCGATATTTCGGAATGAGCAGTTCTTC. This encodes CASSSIFRNEQFF.

The CDR3 DNA follows: TGTGCCAGCAGCTCATACAGGGAGAAGGGGAACACTGAAGCTTTCTTT. Translated, it gives CASSSYREKGNTEAFF. The gene calls are TRBV7-8 and TRBJ1-1; weak D call: TRBD1 (6 bases). Between the trimmed V and J ends, which lost 4 bases and 1 base, there was a span of 16 bases. CDR3 length: 16 residues. CDR1 and CDR2 (germline): SGHVS, FQNEAQ.

On this clone: Other DNA sequences from this sample encode an identical CDR3 as well. V and J are TRBV6-5 and TRBJ2-5; TRBD2 agrees at 7 bases. Trimming removed 1 base from V and 6 bases from J; junction bases left unmatched: 8. This CDR3 contains 15 residues. Germline CDR1 is MNHEY and CDR2 is SVGAGI. The CDR3 DNA sequence: TGTGCCAGCAGTTACTTGTCCAGCGGGGCAAAGACCCAGTACTTC. Its protein is CASSYLSSGAKTQYF.

CDR3 DNA sequence: TGTGCCAGCAGTTACTCGGGGGGGACGGAGACCCAGTACTTC. It specifies CASSYSGGTETQYF. The V gene is TRBV6-6, the J gene TRBJ2-5; 7 bases line up with TRBD2. In germline, CDR1 is MNHNY, CDR2 SVGAGI (reference sequence). This CDR3 has 14 residues. V was pared by 0 bases and J by 5 bases, with 3 bases of the junction left unmatched.

This chain joins TRBV5-1 and TRBJ2-1; D is possibly TRBD2 (6 bases). The CDR3 sequence is 17 residues long. V lost 2 bases to trimming and J lost 0 bases, with 15 bases between them. In germline, CDR1 is SGHRS, CDR2 YFSETQ. The CDR3 is CASSLEQRASSYNEQFF. The CDR3, as DNA: TGCGCCAGCAGCTTAGAACAGCGGGCAAGCTCCTACAATGAGCAGTTCTTC.

The chain combines TRBV15 with TRBJ2-7, with D uncertain. Looked up from germline, CDR1 is LNHNV and CDR2 is YYDKDF (reference sequence). The V gene lost 1 base and the J gene lost 0 bases, with 7 bases spanning the gap. The CDR3 contains 14 residues. CDR3 in amino acids: CATSRGGASYEQYF. CDR3 nucleotide sequence: TGTGCCACCAGCAGAGGAGGTGCCTCCTACGAGCAGTACTTC.

The chain employs TRBV9 and TRBJ1-2; 7 bases match TRBD1. This CDR3 comprises 13 residues. CDR1 is SGDLS, CDR2 YYNGEE, per germline. The V gene end was trimmed by 1 base and the J gene end by 3 bases; junction bases not matched to a gene: 0. In DNA, the CDR3 is TGTGCCAGCAGCGTACAGGGGGACTATGGCTACACCTTC. Translating gives CASSVQGDYGYTF.

CDR3 coding DNA: TGTGCCAGCAGTTACGGGAATCAGCCCCAGCATTTT. Encoded protein: CASSYGNQPQHF. V gene TRBV27 combines with J gene TRBJ1-5; D gene unclear. CDR1 and CDR2 (germline): MNHEY, SMNVEV (reference sequence). This CDR3 comprises 12 residues. Trimming took off 4 bases at V and 4 bases at J, with 5 bases between the two ends.

This chain uses TRBV28 with TRBJ2-7, with D uncertain. This CDR3 is 13 amino acids long. Germline loops: CDR1 MDHEN, CDR2 SYDVKM. Between the trimmed V and J ends, which lost 6 bases and 4 bases, there was a span of 13 bases. CDR3 DNA sequence: TGTGCCAGCAGCCCTAGTAGGCCTTACGAGCAGTACTTC. This sequence encodes CASSPSRPYEQYF.

The V call is TRBV19, the J call TRBJ2-6; weak D call: TRBD1 (5 bases). V was clipped by 5 bases and J by 1 base, with 15 bases between them. Germline CDR1 and CDR2: LNHDA and SQIVND (reference sequence). The CDR3 loop spans 17 amino acids. The CDR3 loop reads CASSPRETVSGANVLTF. In DNA, the CDR3 is TGTGCCAGTAGTCCAAGAGAGACAGTGTCTGGGGCCAACGTCCTGACTTTC.

The chain is built from TRBV19 and TRBJ2-1; 9 bases fit TRBD1. Germline CDR1 LNHDA, CDR2 SQIVND (reference sequence). The CDR3 is made up of 15 amino acids. With V trimmed by 5 bases and J by 3 bases, 5 bases remained unmatched. CDR3 protein: CASSGTGTDYNEQFF. The CDR3 coding sequence is TGTGCCAGTAGTGGGACAGGGACTGACTACAATGAGCAGTTCTTC.